The 8 T cell receptor beta chains listed next were all sequenced from one sample in a study of T cells after yellow fever vaccination. In TCRdb, the 5' RACE reads were re-called with MiXCR into one record per CDR3 protein. The sample carries a few hundred thousand distinct CDR3 sequences, approximately 3.5% recorded once. The input for sequencing was PBMCs, taken 15 days after the yellow fever booster vaccination. These receptors came from a man aged 18-30 years who received the YFV17D yellow fever vaccine.

This clonotype was counted many times. This chain connects TRBV7-2 to TRBJ2-3; possibly TRBD2 for D (5 bases). Germline V CDR1 and CDR2: SGHTA, FQGNSA. The CDR3 spans 12 residues. The CDR3 region is CGVGGRGDTQYF. CDR3 coding DNA: TGTGGAGTGGGCGGGCGCGGAGATACGCAGTATTTT.

The chain carries TRBV25-1 and TRBJ1-2; D is ambiguous. This CDR3 is built from 13 residues. Per the germline V gene, CDR1 is MGHDK and CDR2 is SYGVNS. V lost 5 bases and J lost 1, with 8 bases in between. CDR3 loop: CASSRVLNYGYTF. CDR3 nucleotides: TGTGCCAGCAGTCGCGTTCTTAACTATGGCTACACCTTC.

This clonotype has a count of ten or more. V gene TRBV7-2 combines with J gene TRBJ2-5, with D unclear. The CDR3 spans 14 residues. Trimming stripped 2 bases from V and 3 bases from J, with 10 bases between. In germline, CDR1 is SGHTA, CDR2 FQGNSA. CDR3: CASSLSQQKETQYF. In DNA, the CDR3 is TGTGCCAGCAGCTTATCCCAGCAGAAAGAGACCCAGTACTTC.

This clonotype was observed at least ten times. The chain uses TRBV5-5 and TRBJ1-5, with 7 bases matching TRBD1. Losses at the gene ends were 6 bases for V and 7 bases for J; bases not matched to a gene: 7. CDR3 length: 13 amino acids. CDR1 is SGHKS, CDR2 YYEKEE, per germline (reference sequence). In DNA, the CDR3 is TGTGCCAGCAACTTCGGGACAGAGCAGCCCCAGCATTTT. Amino acids: CASNFGTEQPQHF.

Ten or more counts support this clonotype. The chain has TRBV5-4 and TRBJ2-1; maybe TRBD2 (5 bases). With 2 bases removed from V and 4 bases from J, the gap between germline ends came to 13 bases. This CDR3 is 15 amino acids long. The germline V gene has CDR1 SGHNT and CDR2 YYREEE (reference sequence). This chain's CDR3 is CASSFPTGRYNEQFF. The CDR3, as DNA: TGTGCCAGCAGCTTTCCGACGGGGAGATACAATGAGCAGTTCTTC.

In its sample, this clonotype was seen many times. This chain uses TRBV7-3 with TRBJ2-3; D uncertain. The CDR3 has 13 amino acids. The germline CDR1 and CDR2 sequences are SGHTA and FQGTGA. V was trimmed by 6 bases and J by 2 bases, leaving 9 bases between them. The CDR3 spells CASSLGHTDTQYF. The CDR3 nucleotides are TGTGCCAGCAGTCTGGGTCACACAGATACGCAGTATTTT. Using reference TRBV7-3 and TRBJ2-3 for the parts outside the CDR3, the full variable domain is GAGVSQTPSNKVTEKGKYVELRCDPISGHTALYWYRQSLGQGPEFLIYFQGTGAADDSGLPNDRFFAVRPEGSVSTLKIQRTERGDSAVYLCASSLGHTDTQYFGPGTRLTVL.

The sample holds many counts of this clonotype. This rearrangement joins TRBV6-6 to TRBJ1-4; TRBD1 matches 9 bases. There are 17 residues in the CDR3. J gave up 3 bases and V 5 bases, and 10 bases lay outside the gene matches. CDR1 MNHNY and CDR2 SVGAGI come from the germline V gene (reference sequence). CDR3: CASSHGQGPLANEKLFF. Written as DNA, the CDR3 is TGTGCCAGCAGTCACGGACAGGGGCCCCTTGCTAATGAAAAACTGTTTTTT.

V usage is TRBV10-3 and J usage is TRBJ2-2, with a possible D match to TRBD2 (6 bases). Germline V lookup: CDR1 ENHRY, CDR2 SYGVKD. Trimming pared 3 bases from V and 5 bases from J, leaving 10 bases between. The CDR3 totals 14 residues. The CDR3 region has the DNA TGTGCCATCAGTGACCCGGGAGCGACCGGGGAGCTGTTTTTT. This encodes CAISDPGATGELFF.